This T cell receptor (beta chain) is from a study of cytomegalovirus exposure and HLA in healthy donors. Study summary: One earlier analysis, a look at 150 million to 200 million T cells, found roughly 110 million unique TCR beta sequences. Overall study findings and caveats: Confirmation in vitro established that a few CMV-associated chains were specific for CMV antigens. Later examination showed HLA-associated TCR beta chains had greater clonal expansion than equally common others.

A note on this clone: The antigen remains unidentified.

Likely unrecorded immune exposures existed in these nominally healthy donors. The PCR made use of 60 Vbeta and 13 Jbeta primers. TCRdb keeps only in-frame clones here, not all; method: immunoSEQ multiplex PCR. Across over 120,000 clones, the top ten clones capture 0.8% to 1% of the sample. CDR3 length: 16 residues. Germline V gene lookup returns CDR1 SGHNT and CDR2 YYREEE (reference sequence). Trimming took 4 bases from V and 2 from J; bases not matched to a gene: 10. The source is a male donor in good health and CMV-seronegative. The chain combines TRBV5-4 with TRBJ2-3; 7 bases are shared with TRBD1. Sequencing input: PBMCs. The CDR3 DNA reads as TGTGCCAGCAGCGGGTGGACAGGACTCTTCACAGATACGCAGTATTTT. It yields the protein CASSGWTGLFTDTQYF.